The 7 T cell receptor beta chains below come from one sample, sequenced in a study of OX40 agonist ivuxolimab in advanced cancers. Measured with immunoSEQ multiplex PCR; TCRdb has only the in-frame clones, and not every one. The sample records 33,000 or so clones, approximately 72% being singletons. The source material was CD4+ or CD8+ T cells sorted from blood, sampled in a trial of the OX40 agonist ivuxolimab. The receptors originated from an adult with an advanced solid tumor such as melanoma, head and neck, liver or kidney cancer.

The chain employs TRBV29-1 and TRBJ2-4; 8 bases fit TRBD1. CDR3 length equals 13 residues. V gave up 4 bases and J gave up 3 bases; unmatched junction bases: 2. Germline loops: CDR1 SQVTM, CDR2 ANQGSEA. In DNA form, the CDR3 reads TGCAGCGTTGGTGGACAGGGCAAAAACATTCAGTACTTC. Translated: CSVGGQGKNIQYF.

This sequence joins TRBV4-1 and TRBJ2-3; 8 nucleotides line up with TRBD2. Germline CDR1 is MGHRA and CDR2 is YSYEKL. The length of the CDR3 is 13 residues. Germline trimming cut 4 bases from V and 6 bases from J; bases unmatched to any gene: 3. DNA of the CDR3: TGCGCCAGCAGCCTTACGGGGGGGGATACGCAGTATTTT. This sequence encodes CASSLTGGDTQYF.

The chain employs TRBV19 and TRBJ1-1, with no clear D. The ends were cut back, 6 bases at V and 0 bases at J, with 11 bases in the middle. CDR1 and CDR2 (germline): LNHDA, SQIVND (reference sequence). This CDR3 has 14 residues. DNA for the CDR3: TGTGCCAGTAGCCCTCAGGTCGTGAACACTGAAGCTTTCTTT. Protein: CASSPQVVNTEAFF.

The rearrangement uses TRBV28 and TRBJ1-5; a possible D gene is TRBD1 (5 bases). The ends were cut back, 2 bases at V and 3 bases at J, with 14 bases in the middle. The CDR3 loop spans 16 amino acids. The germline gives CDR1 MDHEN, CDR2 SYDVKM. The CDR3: CASSLTGTLFNQPQHF. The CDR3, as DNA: TGTGCCAGCAGTTTAACCGGGACTCTTTTCAATCAGCCCCAGCATTTT.

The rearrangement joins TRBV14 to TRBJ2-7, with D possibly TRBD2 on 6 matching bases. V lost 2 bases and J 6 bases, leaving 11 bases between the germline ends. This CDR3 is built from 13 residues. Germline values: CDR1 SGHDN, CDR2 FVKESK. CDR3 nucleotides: TGTGCCAGCAGCCAATGGGAGGCGGGCGAGCAGTACTTC. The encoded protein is CASSQWEAGEQYF.

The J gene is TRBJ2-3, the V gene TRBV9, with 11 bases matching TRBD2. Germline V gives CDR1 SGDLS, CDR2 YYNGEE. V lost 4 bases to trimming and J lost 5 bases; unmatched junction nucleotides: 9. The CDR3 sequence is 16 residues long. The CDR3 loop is CASSPPGLAAVDTQYF. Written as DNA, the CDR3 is TGTGCCAGCAGCCCACCGGGACTAGCGGCAGTAGATACGCAGTATTTT.

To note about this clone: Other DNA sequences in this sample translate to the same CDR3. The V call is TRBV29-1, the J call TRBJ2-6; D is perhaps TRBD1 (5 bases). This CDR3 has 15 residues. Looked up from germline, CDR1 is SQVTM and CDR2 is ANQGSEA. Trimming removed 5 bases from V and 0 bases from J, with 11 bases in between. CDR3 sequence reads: CSVSTGGSGANVLTF. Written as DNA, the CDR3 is TGCAGCGTTTCTACAGGTGGCTCTGGGGCCAACGTCCTGACTTTC. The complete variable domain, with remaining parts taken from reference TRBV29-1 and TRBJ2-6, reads SAVISQKPSRDICQRGTSLTIQCQVDSQVTMMFWYRQQPGQSLTLIATANQGSEATYESGFVIDKFPISRPNLTFSTLTVSNMSPEDSSIYLCSVSTGGSGANVLTFGAGSRLTVL.